Reported below is one T cell receptor (beta chain). This clone's antigen is unknown. The sample holds no much larger clone one base away, and base qualities are not on file. This specimen comes from a study of blood T cell repertoires in COVID-19 (dated by TCRdb to the early 2020s). Study-level background: Samples from collaborators originated in the United States, Italy and Spain and spanned both the acute and convalescent phases of COVID-19. The material from the prospective study consisted of cDNA or gDNA derived from T cells, B-cell-depleted T cells, or PBMCs. Subjects who had been exposed to COVID-19, were actively infected with it, or had recovered from it provided the deeply sampled blood TCRbeta repertoires that made up the dataset. The repertoires were released in a freely available public database intended as a resource for research on the immune response to SARS-CoV-2. The samples were drawn from the first 160 participants of the ongoing ImmuneRACE study and from 950 to 1,500 subjects provided by 6 global collaborators. The sample metadata nearly always contained a de-identified subject ID, COVID-19 status, age in years and sex. HLA class I and class II types, where available, came from metadata supplied by the sample provider rather than from assay-based typing. What the authors observed across the whole study: The amount of clinical and demographic metadata varied by source and participant and was provided uncurated.

One collaborating source in Seattle enrolled patients while the patients were actively infected and followed the patients over time throughout the course of disease. Whole blood was collected in K2EDTA tubes by collaborating institutions according to the institutions' own protocols. For TCRbeta analysis, collaborators shipped samples in one of three forms: frozen whole blood, isolated PBMCs, or DNA extracted from either of those sample types. The CDR3, from cysteine to phenylalanine, totals 16 residues. The read is trimmed to its CDR3 DNA, 48 bases read in frame from base 1. In the germline V gene (reference sequence), CDR1 corresponds to LGHDT and CDR2 to YNNKEL. Ends trimmed: V by 5 bases, J by 0 bases; bases unmatched to a gene: 7. The immunoSEQ Assay, a bias-controlled multiplex PCR, was used to amplify TCRbeta CDR3 regions from genomic DNA. For the original study's pipeline: The number of nucleated cells in each sample was estimated by amplification of reference gene primers within the assay. To quantify the absolute abundance of each unique TCRbeta CDR3 rearrangement, sequence reads were collapsed and filtered. For each sample, productive Simpson clonality was calculated as the square root of Simpson's diversity index over productive rearrangements. Sourced from immuneACCESS, this table was stored by TCRdb with only in-frame sequences that have V and J called. A share of the clones is absent; for the studies checked, an unresolved V gene accounts for under half, and the remainder has no known explanation. V and J calls and clone size are those listed in that table; D and trimming were worked out from the DNA. This sample gives tens of thousands of clones in total; over 65% of them show up just once. The ten largest clones take up roughly 4% of the sample.

Sequencing was carried out using peripheral blood. Recombination connected TRBV3-1 (or the pseudogene TRBV3-2) to TRBJ2-1; TRBD2 matches 7 bases in the middle. The sequence derives from a man between 65 and 85 years old with COVID-19, enrolled during active disease. The DNA is TGTGCCAGCAGCTTCCAACTAGCGAGCTCCTACAATGAGCAGTTCTTC. Translated, it reads CASSFQLASSYNEQFF.